Listed here are 5 T cell receptor beta chains from one sample, sequenced in a study of T cell responses to AZD1222 COVID-19 vaccine. This table comes from immunoSEQ multiplex PCR, and its TCRdb copy is limited to in-frame clones, with some not included. The sample contains just over 150,000 clones, 87% of which appear only once. The source material was peripheral blood, sampled 28 days after the second AZD1222 dose. The source of these receptors is an adult who received the AZD1222 COVID-19 vaccine.

This clone has just one count. V gene TRBV6-2 or TRBV6-3 combines with J gene TRBJ1-3; TRBD1 is a possible D gene (5 bases). The CDR3 runs 15 residues. The V and J ends lost 6 bases and 3 bases respectively, with 15 bases between them. Germline CDR1 is MNHEY and CDR2 is SVGEGT. The CDR3, as DNA: TGTGCCAGCAGCTCAGGGAGCACGGATGGAAACACCATATATTTT. It yields the protein CASSSGSTDGNTIYF.

The rearrangement uses TRBV7-8 and TRBJ1-1; D gene ambiguous. V was pared by 0 bases and J by 1 base, with 3 bases between. Germline CDR1 reads SGHVS; CDR2 reads FQNEAQ. The CDR3 contains 13 residues. The CDR3 DNA is TGTGCCAGCAGCTTAGCAGGGAACACTGAAGCTTTCTTT. It encodes CASSLAGNTEAFF.

The chain carries TRBV6-6 and TRBJ2-7; 8 bases agree with TRBD2. Germline CDR1 reads MNHNY; CDR2 reads SVGAGI (reference sequence). Losses at the gene ends were 6 bases for V and 3 bases for J; bases not matched to a gene: 4. The CDR3 has 13 residues. CDR3 sequence: CASRPSGSYEQYF. CDR3 nucleotide sequence: TGTGCCAGCAGACCCAGCGGGAGCTACGAGCAGTACTTC.

The chain couples TRBV18 to TRBJ2-1; either TRBD1 or TRBD2 may supply D (5 bases each). Per germline, CDR1 KGHSH and CDR2 LQKENI. The CDR3 extends over 13 amino acids. Between the trimmed V and J ends, which lost 0 bases and 8 bases, there was a span of 8 bases. The CDR3 sequence is CASSPPGADEQFF. As DNA, the CDR3 is TGTGCCAGCTCACCACCCGGGGCTGATGAGCAGTTCTTC.

This clone was seen a single time. The chain employs TRBV30 and TRBJ1-1, with D perhaps TRBD1 (5 bases). The CDR3 has 13 amino acids. Germline V gives CDR1 GTSNPN, CDR2 SVGIG (reference sequence). Trimming pared 2 bases from V and 7 bases from J, leaving 14 bases between. CDR3 in amino acids: CAWSPGGYGEAFF. CDR3 bases: TGTGCCTGGAGTCCGGGGGGATATGGTGAAGCTTTCTTT. The complete variable domain, with remaining parts taken from reference TRBV30 and TRBJ1-1, reads SQTIHQWPATLVQPVGSPLSLECTVEGTSNPNLYWYRQAAGRGLQLLFYSVGIGQISSEVPQNLSASRPQDRQFILSSKKLLLSDSGFYLCAWSPGGYGEAFFGQGTRLTVV.